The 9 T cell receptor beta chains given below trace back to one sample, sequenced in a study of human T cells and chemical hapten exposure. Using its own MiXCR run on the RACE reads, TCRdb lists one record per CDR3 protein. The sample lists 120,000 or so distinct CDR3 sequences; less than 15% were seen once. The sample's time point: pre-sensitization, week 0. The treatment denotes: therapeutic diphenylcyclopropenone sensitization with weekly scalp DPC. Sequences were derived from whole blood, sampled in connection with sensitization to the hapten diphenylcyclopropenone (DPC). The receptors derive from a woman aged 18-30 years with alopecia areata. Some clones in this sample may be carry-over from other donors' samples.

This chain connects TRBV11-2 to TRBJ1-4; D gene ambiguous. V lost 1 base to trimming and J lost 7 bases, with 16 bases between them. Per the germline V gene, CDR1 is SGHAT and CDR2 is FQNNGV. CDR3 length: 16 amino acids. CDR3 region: CASSLVTGAKSEKLFF. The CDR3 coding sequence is TGTGCCAGCAGCTTAGTGACCGGAGCCAAGAGTGAAAAACTGTTTTTT.

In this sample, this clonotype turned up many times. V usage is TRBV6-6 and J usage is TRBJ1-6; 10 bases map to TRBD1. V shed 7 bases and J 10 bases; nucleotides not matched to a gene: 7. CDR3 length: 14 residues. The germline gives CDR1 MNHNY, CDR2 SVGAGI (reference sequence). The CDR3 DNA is TGTGCCAGCACCAGCGACAGGGGGCGGTCACCCCTCCACTTT. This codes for CASTSDRGRSPLHF.

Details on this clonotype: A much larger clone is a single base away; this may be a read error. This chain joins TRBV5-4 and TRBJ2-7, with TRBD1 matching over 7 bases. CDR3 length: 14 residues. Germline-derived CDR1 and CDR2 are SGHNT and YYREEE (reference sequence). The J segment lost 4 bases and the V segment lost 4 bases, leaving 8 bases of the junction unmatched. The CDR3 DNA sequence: TGTGCCAGCAGCCACGGGACAGCCCCATACGAGCAGTACTTC. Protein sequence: CASSHGTAPYEQYF.

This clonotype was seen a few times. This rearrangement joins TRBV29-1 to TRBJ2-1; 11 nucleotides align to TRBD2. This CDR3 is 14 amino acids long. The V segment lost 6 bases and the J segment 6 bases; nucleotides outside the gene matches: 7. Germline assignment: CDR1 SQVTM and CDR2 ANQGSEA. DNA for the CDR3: TGCAGCGTGATAGCGGGGGGGCCCTTCAATGAGCAGTTCTTC. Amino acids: CSVIAGGPFNEQFF.

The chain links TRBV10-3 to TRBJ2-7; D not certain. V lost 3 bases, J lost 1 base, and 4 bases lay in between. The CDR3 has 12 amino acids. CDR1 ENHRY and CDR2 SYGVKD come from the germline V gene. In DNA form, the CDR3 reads TGTGCCATCAGTGACCCGTCCTACGAGCAGTACTTC. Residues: CAISDPSYEQYF.

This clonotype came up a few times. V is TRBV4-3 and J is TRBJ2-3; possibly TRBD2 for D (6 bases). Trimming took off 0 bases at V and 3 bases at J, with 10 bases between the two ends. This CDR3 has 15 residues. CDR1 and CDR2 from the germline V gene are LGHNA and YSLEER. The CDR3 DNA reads TGCGCCAGCAGCCAAGATTGGGGGAGGACAGATACGCAGTATTTT. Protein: CASSQDWGRTDTQYF.

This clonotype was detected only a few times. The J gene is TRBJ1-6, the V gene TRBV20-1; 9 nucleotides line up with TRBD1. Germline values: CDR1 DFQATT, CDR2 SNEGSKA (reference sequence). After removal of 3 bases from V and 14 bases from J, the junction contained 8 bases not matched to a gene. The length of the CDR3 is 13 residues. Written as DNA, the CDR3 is TGCAGTGCTAGCGGGACAGGGCCAGGAGCCCTCCACTTT. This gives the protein CSASGTGPGALHF.

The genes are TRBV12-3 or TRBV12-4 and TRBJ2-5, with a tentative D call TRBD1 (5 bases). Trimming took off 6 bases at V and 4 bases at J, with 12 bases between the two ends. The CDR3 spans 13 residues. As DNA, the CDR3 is TGTGCCAGCAGACGTCAGCAGGGAGAGACCCAGTACTTC. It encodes CASRRQQGETQYF.

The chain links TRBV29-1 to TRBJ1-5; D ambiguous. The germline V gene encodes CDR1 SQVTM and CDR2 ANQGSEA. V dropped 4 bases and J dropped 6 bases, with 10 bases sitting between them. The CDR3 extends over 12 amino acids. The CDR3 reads CSVGGGSQPQHF. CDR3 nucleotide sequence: TGCAGCGTTGGGGGAGGGTCTCAGCCCCAGCATTTT.